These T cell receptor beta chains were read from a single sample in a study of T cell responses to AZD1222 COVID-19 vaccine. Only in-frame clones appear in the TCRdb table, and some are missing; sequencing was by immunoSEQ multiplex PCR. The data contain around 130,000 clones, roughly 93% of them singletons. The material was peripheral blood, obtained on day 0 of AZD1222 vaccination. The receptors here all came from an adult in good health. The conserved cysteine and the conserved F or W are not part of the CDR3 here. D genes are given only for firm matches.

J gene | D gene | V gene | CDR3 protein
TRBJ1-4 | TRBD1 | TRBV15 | ATSRETGGFEKLF
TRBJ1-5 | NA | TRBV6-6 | ASSYGGVRQPQH
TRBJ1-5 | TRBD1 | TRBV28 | ASSLATGGNQPQH
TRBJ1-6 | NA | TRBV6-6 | ASSYIRVGSPLH
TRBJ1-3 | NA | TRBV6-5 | ASLPGMRNTIY
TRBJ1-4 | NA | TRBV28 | ASSAGRSEKLF
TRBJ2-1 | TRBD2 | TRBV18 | ASSPGTSVSNEQF
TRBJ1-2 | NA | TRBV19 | ASSIDPGLTGGYT
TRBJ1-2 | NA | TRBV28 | ASSLGNPYGYT
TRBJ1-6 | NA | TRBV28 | ASSLIRQGGSPLH
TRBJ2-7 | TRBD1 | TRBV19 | ASSTGTGGSYEQY
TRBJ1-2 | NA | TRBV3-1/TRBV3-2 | ASSQDLEVNGYT
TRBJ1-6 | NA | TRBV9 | ASSEHMGNSPLH
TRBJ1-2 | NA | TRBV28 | ASSSRYGYT
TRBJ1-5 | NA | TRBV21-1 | ASSKWDQPQH
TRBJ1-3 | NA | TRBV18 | ASSRETSGSGNTIY
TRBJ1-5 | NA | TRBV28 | ASSGEGGPNQPQH
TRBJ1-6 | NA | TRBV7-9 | ASSLVLGNSPLH
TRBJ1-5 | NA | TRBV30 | AWSVQGGQPQH
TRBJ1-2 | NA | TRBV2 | ASSEALGRGGGYT
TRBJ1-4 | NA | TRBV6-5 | ASTERREKLF
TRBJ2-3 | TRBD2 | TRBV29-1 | SVRLAGIADTQY
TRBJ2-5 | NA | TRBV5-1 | ASSLEAVRETQY
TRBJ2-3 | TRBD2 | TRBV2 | ARSAGGLTDTQY
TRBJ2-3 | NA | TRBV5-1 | ASSLAPDTQY
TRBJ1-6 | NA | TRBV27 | ASSFTANNSPLH
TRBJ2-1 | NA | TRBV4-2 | ASSQDGAGSSYNEQF
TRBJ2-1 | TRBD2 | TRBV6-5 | ASRSAGPNEQF
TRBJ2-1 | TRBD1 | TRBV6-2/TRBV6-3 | ASSYAGQGGSEQF
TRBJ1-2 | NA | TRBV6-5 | ASSTRQDYGYT
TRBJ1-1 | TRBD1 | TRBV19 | ASSIVSGGRRNTEAF
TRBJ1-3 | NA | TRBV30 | AWSVGLSGNTIY
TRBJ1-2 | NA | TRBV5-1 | ASSSRTGVGDGYT
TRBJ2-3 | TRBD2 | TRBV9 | ASSASTTSGSDTQY
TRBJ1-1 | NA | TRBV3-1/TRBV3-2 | ASTPGQGNTEAF
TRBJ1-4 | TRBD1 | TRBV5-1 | ASSPQGAYDEKLF
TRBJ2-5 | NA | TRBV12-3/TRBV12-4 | ASRGAIQETQY
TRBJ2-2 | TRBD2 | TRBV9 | ASSVDGTTLRTGELF
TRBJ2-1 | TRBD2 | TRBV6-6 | ASSNPGTRSHEQF
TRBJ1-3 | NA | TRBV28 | ASSPLVRNSGNTIY
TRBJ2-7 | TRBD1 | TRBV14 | ASSPRQGSSYEQY